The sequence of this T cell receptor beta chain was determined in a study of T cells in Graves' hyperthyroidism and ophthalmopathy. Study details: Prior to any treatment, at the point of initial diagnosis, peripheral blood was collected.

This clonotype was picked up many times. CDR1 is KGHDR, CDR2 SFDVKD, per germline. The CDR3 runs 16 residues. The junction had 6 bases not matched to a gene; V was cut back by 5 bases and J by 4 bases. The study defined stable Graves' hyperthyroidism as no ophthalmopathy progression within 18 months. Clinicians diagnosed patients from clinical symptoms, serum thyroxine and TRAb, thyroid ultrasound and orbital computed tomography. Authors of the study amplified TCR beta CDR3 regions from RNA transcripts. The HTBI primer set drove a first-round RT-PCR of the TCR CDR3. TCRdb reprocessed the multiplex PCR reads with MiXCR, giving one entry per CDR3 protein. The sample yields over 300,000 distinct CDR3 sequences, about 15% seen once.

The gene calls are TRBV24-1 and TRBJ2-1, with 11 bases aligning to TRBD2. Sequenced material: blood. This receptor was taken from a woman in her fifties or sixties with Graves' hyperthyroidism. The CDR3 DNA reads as TGTGCCACCAGTGCGGCCGGGACTAGCGGTTACAATGAGCAGTTCTTC. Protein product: CATSAAGTSGYNEQFF.